The rows below give T cell receptor beta chains drawn from one sample of a study of blood T cell repertoires in COVID-19. Only in-frame clones appear in the TCRdb table, and some are missing; sequencing was by immunoSEQ multiplex PCR. This repertoire shows a few hundred thousand clones, 75% to 85% found once; its top ten account for 2% to 2.5%. Sequenced input: peripheral blood. These receptors all stem from a man aged 40-49 years who had recovered from COVID-19. Each CDR3 is given with its conserved first and last residue. The order of the fields is V gene, CDR3 length, J gene, CDR3 protein.

v_gene: TRBV4-3; len: 17; j_gene: TRBJ1-6; CDR3aa: CASSQGLQGIENSPLHF
v_gene: TRBV6-2/TRBV6-3; len: 16; j_gene: TRBJ2-5; CDR3aa: CASSGSDRAIQETQYF
v_gene: TRBV4-1; len: 15; j_gene: TRBJ1-1; CDR3aa: CASSQKGLVSTEAFF
v_gene: TRBV28; len: 13; j_gene: TRBJ2-1; CDR3aa: CASTEGPTNEQFF
v_gene: TRBV19; len: 16; j_gene: TRBJ1-5; CDR3aa: CASSIRWDRAVQPQHF
v_gene: TRBV10-3; len: 12; j_gene: TRBJ2-2; CDR3aa: CAISRGPGELFF
v_gene: TRBV3-1/TRBV3-2; len: 15; j_gene: TRBJ1-2; CDR3aa: CASSPGQGYNYGYTF
v_gene: TRBV21-1; len: 16; j_gene: TRBJ2-7; CDR3aa: CASSKGGTGVPYEQYF
v_gene: TRBV2; len: 14; j_gene: TRBJ2-1; CDR3aa: CASSEGAGKHEQFF
v_gene: TRBV7-6; len: 12; j_gene: TRBJ2-1; CDR3aa: CASSSSGDQQFF
v_gene: TRBV6-5; len: 14; j_gene: TRBJ2-5; CDR3aa: CASSSRTGFQTQYF
v_gene: TRBV7-2; len: 16; j_gene: TRBJ2-1; CDR3aa: CASSPTAGRVYNEQFF